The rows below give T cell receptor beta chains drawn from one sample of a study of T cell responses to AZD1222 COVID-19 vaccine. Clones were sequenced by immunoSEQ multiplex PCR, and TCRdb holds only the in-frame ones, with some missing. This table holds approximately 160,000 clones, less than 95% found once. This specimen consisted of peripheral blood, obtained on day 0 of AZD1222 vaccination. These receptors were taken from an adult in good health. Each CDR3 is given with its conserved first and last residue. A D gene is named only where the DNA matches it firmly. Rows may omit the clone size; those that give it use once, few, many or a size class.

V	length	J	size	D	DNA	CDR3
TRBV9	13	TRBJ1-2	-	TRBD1	TGTGCCAGCAGCCGGGACAGGTCCTATGGCTACACCTTC	CASSRDRSYGYTF
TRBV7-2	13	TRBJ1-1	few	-	TGTGCCAGCAGCCCCACCGTGGTCGCTGAAGCTTTCTTT	CASSPTVVAEAFF
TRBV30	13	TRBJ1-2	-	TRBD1	TGTGCCTGGGCCGGGACAGGGCTTTATGGCTACACCTTC	CAWAGTGLYGYTF
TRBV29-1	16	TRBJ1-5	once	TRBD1	TGCAGCGTGGCGGAAACAGGGACAGGGGGCTGGCAGCCCCAGCATTTT	CSVAETGTGGWQPQHF
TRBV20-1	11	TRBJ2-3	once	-	TGCAGTGCTAGAGTAGCGGATACGCAGTATTTT	CSARVADTQYF
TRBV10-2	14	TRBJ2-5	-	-	TGCGCCAGCAGTGAGTCTGGGCCCCGGGAGACCCAGTACTTC	CASSESGPRETQYF
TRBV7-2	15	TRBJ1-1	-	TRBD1	TGTGCCAGCAGGTACTGGACAGGGCTGAACACTGAAGCTTTCTTT	CASRYWTGLNTEAFF
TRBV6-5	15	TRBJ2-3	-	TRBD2	TGTGCCAGCAGAACCGGGACTAGCCCCACAGATACGCAGTATTTT	CASRTGTSPTDTQYF
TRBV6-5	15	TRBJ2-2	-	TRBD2	TGTGCCATTAGGGCGGGGGTTCAGGGCACCGGGGAGCTGTTTTTT	CAIRAGVQGTGELFF
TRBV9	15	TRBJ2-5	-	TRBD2	TGTGCCAGCAGCGCGGGACTAGCGGGGGAAGAGACCCAGTACTTC	CASSAGLAGEETQYF
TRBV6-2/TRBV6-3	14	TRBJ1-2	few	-	TGTGCCAGCAGCCTTATAGGTCCCGACTATGGCTACACCTTC	CASSLIGPDYGYTF
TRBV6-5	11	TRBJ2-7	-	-	TGTGCCAGCAGAGCCGGGCACGAGCAGTACTTC	CASRAGHEQYF
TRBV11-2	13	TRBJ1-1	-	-	TGTGCCAGCAGCATTCGACAGAACACTGAAGCTTTCTTT	CASSIRQNTEAFF
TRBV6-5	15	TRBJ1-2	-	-	TGTGCCAGCAGTTACAAAGGAAAGGACGGCTATGGCTACACCTTC	CASSYKGKDGYGYTF
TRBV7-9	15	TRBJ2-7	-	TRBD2	TGTGCCAGCAGCCTAAGGACTAGCGGGGGCTACGAGCAGTACTTC	CASSLRTSGGYEQYF
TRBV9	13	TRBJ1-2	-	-	TGTGCCAGCAGCCCAGACAGATCTTATGGCTACACCTTC	CASSPDRSYGYTF
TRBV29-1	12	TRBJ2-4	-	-	TGCAGCGCGGGTCGAGGGGGAAACATTCAGTACTTC	CSAGRGGNIQYF
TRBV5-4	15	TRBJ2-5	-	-	TGTGCCAGCAGCTTGCAGGGGCGCTTAGGAGAGACCCAGTACTTC	CASSLQGRLGETQYF
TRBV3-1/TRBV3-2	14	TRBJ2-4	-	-	TGTGCCAGCAGCCTTCCTTCGGCCAAAAACATTCAGTACTTC	CASSLPSAKNIQYF
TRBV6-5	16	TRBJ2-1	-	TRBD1	TGTGCCAGCAGTTACCGGGGGACAGGGGGCAACAATGAGCAGTTCTTC	CASSYRGTGGNNEQFF
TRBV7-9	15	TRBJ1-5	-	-	TGTGCCAGCAGCTTGGGTCAGGGCAAAAATCAGCCCCAGCATTTT	CASSLGQGKNQPQHF
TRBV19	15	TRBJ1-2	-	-	TGTGCCAGTAGTATAATCTGGGGGCGCGACTATGGCTACACCTTC	CASSIIWGRDYGYTF
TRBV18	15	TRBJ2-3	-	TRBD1	TGTGCCAGCTCCCAGGGGGACCCTAGCACAGATACGCAGTATTTT	CASSQGDPSTDTQYF
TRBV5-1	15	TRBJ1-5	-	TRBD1	TGCGCCAGCAGCGAGACAGGGGATAACAATCAGCCCCAGCATTTT	CASSETGDNNQPQHF
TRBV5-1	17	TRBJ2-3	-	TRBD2	TGCGCCAGCAGCGCGGGACTAGCGGGGAGGGGCACAGATACGCAGTATTTT	CASSAGLAGRGTDTQYF
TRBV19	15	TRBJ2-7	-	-	TGTGCCAGTAGTATAGACGCGGGGAGCTCCTACGAGCAGTACTTC	CASSIDAGSSYEQYF
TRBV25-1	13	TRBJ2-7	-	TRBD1	TGTGCCAGCGCCTTGACAGGGGGGGGCGAGCAGTACTTC	CASALTGGGEQYF
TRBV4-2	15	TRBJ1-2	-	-	TGTGCCAGCAGCCGCCGACAGGAGGATCGCTATGGCTACACCTTC	CASSRRQEDRYGYTF
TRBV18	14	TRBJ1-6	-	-	TGTGCCAGCTCAGAAAGGGTTGGGAATTCACCCCTCCACTTT	CASSERVGNSPLHF
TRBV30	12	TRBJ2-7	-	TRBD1	TGTGCCTGGACACGACAGGGGTACGAGCAGTACTTC	CAWTRQGYEQYF
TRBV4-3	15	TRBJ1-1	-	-	TGCGCCAGCAGCCAAGTAGAGGGGTCGAACACTGAAGCTTTCTTT	CASSQVEGSNTEAFF
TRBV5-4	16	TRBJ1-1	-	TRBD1	TGTGCCAGCAGCTTGGATCTTAGGGGACAGGGGGCAGAAGCTTTCTTT	CASSLDLRGQGAEAFF
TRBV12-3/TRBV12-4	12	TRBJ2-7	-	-	TGTGCCAGCAGAGAGGGGACCTACGAGCAGTACTTC	CASREGTYEQYF
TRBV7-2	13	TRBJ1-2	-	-	TGTGCCAGCAGCTTAGCGAGTCAGGCCCTAAGGGCCTTC	CASSLASQALRAF
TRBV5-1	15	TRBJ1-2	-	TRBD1	TGCGCCAGCAGCTTGGTGACAGGGCCGGCTGGGAGCTACACCTTC	CASSLVTGPAGSYTF
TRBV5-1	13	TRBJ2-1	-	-	TGCGCCAGCAGCTCGCTAGCTAACAATGAGCAGTTCTTC	CASSSLANNEQFF
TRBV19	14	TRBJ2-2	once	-	TGTGCCAGTAGTTCGGGCAGGGGACTCGGGGAGCTGTTTTTT	CASSSGRGLGELFF
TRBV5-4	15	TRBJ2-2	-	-	TGTGCCAGCAGCTTGACCACTCAGGTTGGCGGGGAGCTGTTTTTT	CASSLTTQVGGELFF
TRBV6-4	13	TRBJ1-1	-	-	TGTGCCAGCAGTCTCACGGAGAACACTGAAGCTTTCTTT	CASSLTENTEAFF
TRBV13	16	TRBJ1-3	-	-	TGTGCCAGCAGCTTAGATCGGGGATCCTCTGGAAACACCATATATTTT	CASSLDRGSSGNTIYF
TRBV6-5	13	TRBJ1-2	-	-	TGTGCCAGCTGGGGGACAACTAACTATGGCTACACCTTC	CASWGTTNYGYTF
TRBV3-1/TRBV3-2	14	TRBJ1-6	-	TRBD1	TGTGCCAGCAGCCCGGACAGGGGTAATTCACCCCTCCACTTT	CASSPDRGNSPLHF
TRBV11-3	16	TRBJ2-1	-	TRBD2	TGTGCCAGCAGCTTAGCTGGTAGCGGGGGGTCCAATGAGCAGTTCTTC	CASSLAGSGGSNEQFF